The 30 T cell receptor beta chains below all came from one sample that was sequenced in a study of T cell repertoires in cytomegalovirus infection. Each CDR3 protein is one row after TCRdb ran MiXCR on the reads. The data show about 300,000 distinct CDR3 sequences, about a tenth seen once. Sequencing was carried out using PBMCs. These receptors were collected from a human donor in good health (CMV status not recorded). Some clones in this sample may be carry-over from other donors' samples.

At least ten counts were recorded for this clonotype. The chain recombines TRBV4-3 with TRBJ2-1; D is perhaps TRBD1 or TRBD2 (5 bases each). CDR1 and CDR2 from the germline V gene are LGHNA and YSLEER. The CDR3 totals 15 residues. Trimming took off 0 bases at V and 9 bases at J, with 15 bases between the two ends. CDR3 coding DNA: TGCGCCAGCAGCCAAGATCAGGGTCCTGGGGGTGAGCAGTTCTTC. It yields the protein CASSQDQGPGGEQFF.

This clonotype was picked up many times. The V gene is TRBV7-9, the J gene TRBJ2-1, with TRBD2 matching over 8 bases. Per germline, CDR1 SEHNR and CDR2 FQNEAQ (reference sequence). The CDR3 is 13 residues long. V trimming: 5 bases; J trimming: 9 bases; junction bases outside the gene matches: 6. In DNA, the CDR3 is TGTGCCAGCAGCCCCCGGGGGGGCCCTGAGCAGTTCTTC. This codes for CASSPRGGPEQFF.

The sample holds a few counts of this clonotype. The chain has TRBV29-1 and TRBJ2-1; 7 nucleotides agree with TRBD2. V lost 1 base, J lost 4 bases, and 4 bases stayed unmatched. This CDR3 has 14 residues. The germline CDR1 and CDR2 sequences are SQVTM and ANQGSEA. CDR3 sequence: CSVEGGGPYNEQFF. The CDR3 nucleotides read TGCAGCGTTGAAGGGGGGGGTCCGTACAATGAGCAGTTCTTC.

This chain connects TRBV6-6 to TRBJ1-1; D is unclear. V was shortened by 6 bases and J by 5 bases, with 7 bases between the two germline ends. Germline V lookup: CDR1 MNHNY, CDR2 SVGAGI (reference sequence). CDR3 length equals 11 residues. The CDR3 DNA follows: TGTGCCAGCAGGTATTGGACTGAAGCTTTCTTT. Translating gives CASRYWTEAFF.

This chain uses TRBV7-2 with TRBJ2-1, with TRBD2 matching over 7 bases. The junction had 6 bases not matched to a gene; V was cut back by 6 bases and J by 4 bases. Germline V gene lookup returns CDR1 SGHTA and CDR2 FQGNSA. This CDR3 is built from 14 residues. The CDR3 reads CASRGGVTYNEQFF. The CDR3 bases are TGTGCCAGCAGGGGGGGGGTCACTTACAATGAGCAGTTCTTC. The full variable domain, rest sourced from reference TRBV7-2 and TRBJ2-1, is GAGVSQSPSNKVTEKGKDVELRCDPISGHTALYWYRQSLGQGLEFLIYFQGNSAPDKSGLPSDRFSAERTGGSVSTLTIQRTQQEDSAVYLCASRGGVTYNEQFFGPGTRLTVL.

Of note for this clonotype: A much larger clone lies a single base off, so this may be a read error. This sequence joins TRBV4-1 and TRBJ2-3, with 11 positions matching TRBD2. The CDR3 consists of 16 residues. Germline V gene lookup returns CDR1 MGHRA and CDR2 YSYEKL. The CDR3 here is CANSRQLAGDTDTQYF. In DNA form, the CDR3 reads TGCGCCAACAGCCGCCAACTAGCGGGGGACACAGATACGCAGTATTTT.

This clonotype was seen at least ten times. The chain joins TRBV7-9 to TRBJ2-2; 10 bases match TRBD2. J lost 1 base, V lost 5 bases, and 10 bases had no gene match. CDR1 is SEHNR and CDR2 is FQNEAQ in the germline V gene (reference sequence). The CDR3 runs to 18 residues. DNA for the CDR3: TGTGCCAGCAGCCAAGACTTGAGGACTAGCGGGAACACCGGGGAGCTGTTTTTT. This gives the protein CASSQDLRTSGNTGELFF.

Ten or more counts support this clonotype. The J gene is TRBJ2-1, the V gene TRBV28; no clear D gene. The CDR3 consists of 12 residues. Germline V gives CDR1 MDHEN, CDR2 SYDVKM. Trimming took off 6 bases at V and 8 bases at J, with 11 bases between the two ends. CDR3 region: CASRSGIHEQFF. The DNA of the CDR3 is TGTGCCAGCAGGTCGGGTATCCATGAGCAGTTCTTC.

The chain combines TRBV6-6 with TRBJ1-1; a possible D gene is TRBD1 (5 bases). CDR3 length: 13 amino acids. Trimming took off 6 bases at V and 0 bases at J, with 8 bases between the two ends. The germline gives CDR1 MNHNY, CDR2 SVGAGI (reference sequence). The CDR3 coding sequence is TGTGCCAGCAGCAAGACAGTGAACACTGAAGCTTTCTTT. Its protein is CASSKTVNTEAFF.

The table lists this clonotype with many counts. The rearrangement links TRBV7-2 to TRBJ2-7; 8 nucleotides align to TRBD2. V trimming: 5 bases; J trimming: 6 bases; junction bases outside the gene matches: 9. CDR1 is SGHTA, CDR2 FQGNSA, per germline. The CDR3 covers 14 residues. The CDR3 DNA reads TGTGCCAGCAGCCGCGGACTAGCTGGTCGCGAGCAGTACTTC. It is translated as CASSRGLAGREQYF.

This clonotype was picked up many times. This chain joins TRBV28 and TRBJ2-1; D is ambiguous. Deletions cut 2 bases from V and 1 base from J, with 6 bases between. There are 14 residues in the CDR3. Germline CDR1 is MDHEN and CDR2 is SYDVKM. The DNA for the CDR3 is TGTGCCAGCAGTTTAGTTGGATCCTACAATGAGCAGTTCTTC. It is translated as CASSLVGSYNEQFF.

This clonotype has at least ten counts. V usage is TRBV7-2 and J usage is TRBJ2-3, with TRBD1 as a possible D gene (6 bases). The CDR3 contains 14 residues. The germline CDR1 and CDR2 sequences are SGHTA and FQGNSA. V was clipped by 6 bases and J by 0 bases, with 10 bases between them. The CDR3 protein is CASRETGSTDTQYF. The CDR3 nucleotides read TGTGCCAGCAGGGAGACAGGTAGCACAGATACGCAGTATTTT.

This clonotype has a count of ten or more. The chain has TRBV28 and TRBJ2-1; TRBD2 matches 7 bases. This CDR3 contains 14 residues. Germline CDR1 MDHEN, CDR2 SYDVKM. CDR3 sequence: CAGNRGGSYNEQFF. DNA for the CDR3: TGTGCGGGAAACCGCGGGGGTTCCTACAATGAGCAGTTCTTC.

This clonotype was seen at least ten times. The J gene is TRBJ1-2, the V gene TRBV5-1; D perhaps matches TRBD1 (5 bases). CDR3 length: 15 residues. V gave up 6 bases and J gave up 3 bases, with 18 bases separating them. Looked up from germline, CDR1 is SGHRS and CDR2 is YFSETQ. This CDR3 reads CASTRDWGRDYGYTF. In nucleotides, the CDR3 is TGCGCCAGCACCAGGGATTGGGGTCGCGACTATGGCTACACCTTC.

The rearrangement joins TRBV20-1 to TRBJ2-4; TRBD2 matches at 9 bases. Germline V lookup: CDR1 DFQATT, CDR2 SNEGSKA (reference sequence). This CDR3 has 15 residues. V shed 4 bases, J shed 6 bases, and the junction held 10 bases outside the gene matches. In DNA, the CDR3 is TGCAGTGCTATCCCCTCAGCGGGGGGACGAAACATTCAGTACTTC. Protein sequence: CSAIPSAGGRNIQYF.

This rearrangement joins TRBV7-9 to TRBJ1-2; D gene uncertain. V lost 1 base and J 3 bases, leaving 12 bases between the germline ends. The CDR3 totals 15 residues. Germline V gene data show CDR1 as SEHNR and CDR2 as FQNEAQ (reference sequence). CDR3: CASSLDSGIYYGYTF. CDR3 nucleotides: TGTGCCAGCAGCTTAGATTCTGGCATTTACTATGGCTACACCTTC.

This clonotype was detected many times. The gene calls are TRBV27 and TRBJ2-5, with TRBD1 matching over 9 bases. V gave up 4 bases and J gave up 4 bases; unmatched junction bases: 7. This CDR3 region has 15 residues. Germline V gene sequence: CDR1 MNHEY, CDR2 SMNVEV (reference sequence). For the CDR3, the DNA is TGTGCCAGCAGTTCAATACAGGGGGCCCGAGAGACCCAGTACTTC. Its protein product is CASSSIQGARETQYF.

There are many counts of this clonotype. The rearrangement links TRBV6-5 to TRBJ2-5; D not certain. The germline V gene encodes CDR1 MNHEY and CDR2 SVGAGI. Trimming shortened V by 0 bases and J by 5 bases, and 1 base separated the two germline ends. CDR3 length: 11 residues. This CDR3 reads CASSYSETQYF. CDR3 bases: TGTGCCAGCAGTTACTCGGAGACCCAGTACTTC.

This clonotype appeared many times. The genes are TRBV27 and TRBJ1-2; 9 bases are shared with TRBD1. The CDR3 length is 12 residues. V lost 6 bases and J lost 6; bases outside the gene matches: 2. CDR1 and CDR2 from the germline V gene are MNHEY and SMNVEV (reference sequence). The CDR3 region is CASRDRGNGYTF. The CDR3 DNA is TGTGCCAGCAGGGACAGGGGTAATGGCTACACCTTC.

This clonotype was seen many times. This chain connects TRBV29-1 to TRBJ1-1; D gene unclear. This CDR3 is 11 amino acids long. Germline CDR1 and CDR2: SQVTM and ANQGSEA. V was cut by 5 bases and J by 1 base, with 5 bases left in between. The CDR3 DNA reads TGCAGCGTTTTCACGAACACTGAAGCTTTCTTT. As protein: CSVFTNTEAFF.

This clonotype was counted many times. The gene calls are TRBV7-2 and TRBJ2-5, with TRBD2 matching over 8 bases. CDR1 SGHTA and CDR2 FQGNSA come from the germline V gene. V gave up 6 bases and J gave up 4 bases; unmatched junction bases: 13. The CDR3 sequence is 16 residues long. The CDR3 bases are TGTGCCAGCAGACCAGCAATCCTAGCGGGTGTAGAGACCCAGTACTTC. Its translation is CASRPAILAGVETQYF.

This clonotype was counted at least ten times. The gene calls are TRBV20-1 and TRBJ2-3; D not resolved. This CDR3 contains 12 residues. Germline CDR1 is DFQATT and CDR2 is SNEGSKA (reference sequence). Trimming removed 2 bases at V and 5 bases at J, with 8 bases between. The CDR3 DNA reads TGCAGTGCTAGATGGGCGGTAGATACGCAGTATTTT. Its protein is CSARWAVDTQYF.

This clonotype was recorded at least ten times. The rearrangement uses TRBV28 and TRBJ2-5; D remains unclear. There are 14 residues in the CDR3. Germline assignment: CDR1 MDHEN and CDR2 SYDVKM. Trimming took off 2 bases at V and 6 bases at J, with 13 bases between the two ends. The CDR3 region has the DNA TGTGCCAGCAGTTTACCTGACTTCAGCCAGACCCAGTACTTC. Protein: CASSLPDFSQTQYF.

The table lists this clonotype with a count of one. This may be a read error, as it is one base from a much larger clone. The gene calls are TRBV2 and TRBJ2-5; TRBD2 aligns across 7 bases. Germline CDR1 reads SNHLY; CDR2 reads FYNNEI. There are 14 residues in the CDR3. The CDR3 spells CSSSEDGGWETQYF. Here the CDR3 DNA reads TGTTCCAGCAGTGAAGACGGGGGGTGGGAGACCCAGTACTTC.

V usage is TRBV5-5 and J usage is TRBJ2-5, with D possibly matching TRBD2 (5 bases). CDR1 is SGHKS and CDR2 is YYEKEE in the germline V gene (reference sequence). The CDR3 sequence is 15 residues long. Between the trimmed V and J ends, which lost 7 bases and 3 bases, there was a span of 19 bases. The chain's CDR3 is CASRPRGQTKETQYF. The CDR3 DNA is TGTGCCAGCCGCCCCCGTGGGCAGACTAAAGAGACCCAGTACTTC. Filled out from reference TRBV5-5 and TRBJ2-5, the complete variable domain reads DAGVTQSPTHLIKTRGQQVTLRCSPISGHKSVSWYQQVLGQGPQFIFQYYEKEERGRGNFPDRFSARQFPNYSSELNVNALLLGDSALYLCASRPRGQTKETQYFGPGTRLLVL.

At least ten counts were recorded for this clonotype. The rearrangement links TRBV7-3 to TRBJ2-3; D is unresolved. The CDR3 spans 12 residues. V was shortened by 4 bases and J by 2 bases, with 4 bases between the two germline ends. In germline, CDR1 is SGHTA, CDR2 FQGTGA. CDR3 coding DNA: TGTGCCAGCAGCTCTAACACAGATACGCAGTATTTT. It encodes CASSSNTDTQYF.

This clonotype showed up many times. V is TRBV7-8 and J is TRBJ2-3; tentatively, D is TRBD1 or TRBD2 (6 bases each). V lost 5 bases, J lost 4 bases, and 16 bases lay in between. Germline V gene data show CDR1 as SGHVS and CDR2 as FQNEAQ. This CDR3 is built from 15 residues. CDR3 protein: CASSLLRGAADTQYF. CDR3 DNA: TGTGCCAGCAGCCTATTAAGGGGGGCGGCAGATACGCAGTATTTT.

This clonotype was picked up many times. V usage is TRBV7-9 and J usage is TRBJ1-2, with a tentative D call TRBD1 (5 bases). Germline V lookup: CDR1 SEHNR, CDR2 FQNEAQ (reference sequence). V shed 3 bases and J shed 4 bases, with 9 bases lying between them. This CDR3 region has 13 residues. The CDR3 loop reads CASSFRASYGYTF. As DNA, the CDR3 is TGTGCCAGCAGCTTCAGGGCAAGCTATGGCTACACCTTC.

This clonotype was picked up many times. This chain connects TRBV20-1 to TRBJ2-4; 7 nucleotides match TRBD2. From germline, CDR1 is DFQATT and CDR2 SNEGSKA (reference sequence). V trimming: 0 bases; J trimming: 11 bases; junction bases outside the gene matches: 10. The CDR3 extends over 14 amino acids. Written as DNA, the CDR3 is TGCAGTGCTAGAGATTGGGAGGGCCGTTCGGTTCAGTACTTC. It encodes CSARDWEGRSVQYF.

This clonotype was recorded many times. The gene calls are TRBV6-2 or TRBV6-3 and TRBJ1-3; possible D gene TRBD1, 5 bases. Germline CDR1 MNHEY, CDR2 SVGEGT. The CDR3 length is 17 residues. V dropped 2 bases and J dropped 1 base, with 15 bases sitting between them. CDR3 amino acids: CASSYGGLSASGNTIYF. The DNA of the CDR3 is TGTGCCAGCAGTTACGGGGGACTCTCGGCGTCTGGAAACACCATATATTTT.